A selection of T cell receptor beta chains follows, all from one sample in a study of blood T cell repertoires in COVID-19. TCRdb keeps only in-frame clones here, not all; method: immunoSEQ multiplex PCR. The data show 100,000 or so clones, 82% seen once. The material sequenced was peripheral blood. The receptors were sampled from a man between 65 and 80 years old with active or convalescent COVID-19. Each CDR3 is given with its conserved first and last residue. Size values are once, few and many counts, or a class for expanded clones, and some rows have none.

J | V | size | length | CDR3
TRBJ2-1 | TRBV27 | few | 13 | CASRQGGYNEQFF
TRBJ2-5 | TRBV5-1 | - | 15 | CASTATSGVGETQYF
TRBJ2-7 | TRBV5-4 | - | 14 | CASTLTTGGGEQYF
TRBJ2-5 | TRBV5-8 | - | 16 | CASRKTGRVYQETQYF
TRBJ2-7 | TRBV11-3 | once | 16 | CASSPGTSGVFYEQYF
TRBJ2-5 | TRBV7-6 | - | 15 | CASSLSTGLRETQYF
TRBJ2-7 | TRBV7-8 | few | 13 | CASSQRAGYEQYF
TRBJ1-1 | TRBV2 | - | 13 | CASRATGMGEAFF
TRBJ1-1 | TRBV10-3 | - | 15 | CAIIGQVYMNTEAFF
TRBJ1-3 | TRBV19 | - | 13 | CASSRGLGNTIYF
TRBJ2-3 | TRBV3-1/TRBV3-2 | once | 13 | CASSKNRGDTQYF
TRBJ1-1 | TRBV6-1 | - | 13 | CASSEALGWEAFF
TRBJ1-2 | TRBV6-5 | - | 12 | CASRKTEYGYTF
TRBJ1-2 | TRBV5-1 | few | 13 | CASSPETGVGYTF
TRBJ2-2 | TRBV5-6 | - | 14 | CASSFSGLPGELFF
TRBJ1-5 | TRBV18 | - | 14 | CASSQGQEGQPQHF
TRBJ1-2 | TRBV13 | - | 13 | CASSSYRDYGYTF
TRBJ2-5 | TRBV5-8 | - | 18 | CASRSPPRRQGRAETQYF
TRBJ1-1 | TRBV7-9 | - | 14 | CASSMGQGNTEAFF
TRBJ1-1 | TRBV6-2/TRBV6-3 | - | 16 | CASSYPRGRGNTEAFF
TRBJ2-7 | TRBV3-1/TRBV3-2 | - | 15 | CASSQVGTGVYEQYF
TRBJ1-3 | TRBV7-9 | - | 14 | CASSFPGAGNTIYF
TRBJ1-1 | TRBV7-3 | - | 13 | CASSLRGATEAFF
TRBJ2-3 | TRBV18 | - | 15 | CASSLTSGGTDTQYF
TRBJ2-7 | TRBV29-1 | - | 13 | CSVCTGAAAEQYF
TRBJ2-1 | TRBV14 | - | 14 | CASSRDGGAPEQFF
TRBJ1-1 | TRBV16 | - | 12 | CASSHQATEAFF
TRBJ1-2 | TRBV7-9 | - | 14 | CASSFWDISYGYTF
TRBJ1-2 | TRBV7-2 | - | 14 | CASSPGTDSYGYTF
TRBJ1-6 | TRBV19 | - | 14 | CASSITGVNSPLHF
TRBJ2-7 | TRBV11-3 | - | 15 | CASSLKRGIPYEQYF
TRBJ2-2 | TRBV5-6 | - | 15 | CASSLAGLVTGELFF
TRBJ1-2 | TRBV27 | - | 15 | CASSLLGQGSDGYTF
TRBJ2-3 | TRBV11-2 | few | 15 | CASSTPGLASDTQYF
TRBJ2-7 | TRBV7-2 | - | 14 | CASSLDRGGYEQYF
TRBJ1-1 | TRBV5-6 | - | 14 | CASSPGTLNTEAFF
TRBJ2-2 | TRBV10-2 | - | 16 | CASRRGLAGNTGELFF